This is a list of T cell receptor beta chains from one sample in a study of cytomegalovirus exposure and HLA in healthy donors. TCRdb's table, derived via immunoSEQ multiplex PCR, lists solely in-frame clones and lacks some. The sample lists about 65,000 clones, more than 75% occurring once. Sequences were obtained from PBMCs. The source of these receptors is a girl under 18 in good health and CMV-seropositive. The CDR3 runs from the conserved cysteine through the conserved F or W. Each record gives: clone size, V gene, J gene, D gene, CDR3 DNA, CDR3 protein. A D gene is named only where the DNA matches it firmly. Expanded clones are given a class, and other clones once, few, many or no size at all.

NA	TRBV29-1	TRBJ2-1	NA	NA	CSVGTGTRYFF
NA	TRBV27	TRBJ1-1	NA	TGTGCCAGCAGTTTATCTGGGGCGTTGGGCACTGAAGCTTTCTTT	CASSLSGALGTEAFF
NA	TRBV7-2	TRBJ2-1	NA	TGTGCCAGCAGCTTAACCGGAGTTGAGCAGTTCTTC	CASSLTGVEQFF
NA	TRBV29-1	TRBJ2-7	TRBD1	TGCAGCGTTACAGGGGGTTACGAGCAGTACTTC	CSVTGGYEQYF
NA	TRBV5-4	TRBJ1-2	NA	TGTGCCAGCAGCTTGGGGCAGATCTATGGCTACACCTTC	CASSLGQIYGYTF
NA	TRBV12-5	TRBJ2-3	NA	TGTGCTAGTGGTTTGGTACGAGGCGGCGAGAGTCTAAGGACAGATACGCAGTATTTT	CASGLVRGGESLRTDTQYF
once	TRBV11-2	TRBJ1-4	NA	TGTGCCAGCAGCTCCCTCAGGGGAATTAATGAAAAACTGTTTTTT	CASSSLRGINEKLFF
NA	TRBV4-2	TRBJ1-6	TRBD1	TGTGCCAGCAGCCAAGACTGGGACAGAAAAGGGGCGTCACCCCTCCACTTT	CASSQDWDRKGASPLHF
NA	TRBV7-8	TRBJ1-1	TRBD1	TGTGCCAGCAGCTGGTTGGGGACAGGCTCAAACACTGAAGCTTTCTTT	CASSWLGTGSNTEAFF
few	TRBV27	TRBJ2-7	NA	TGTGCCAGCAGTTTAAGGGGGTCCGGCTACGAGCAGTACTTC	CASSLRGSGYEQYF
NA	TRBV6-5	TRBJ2-7	TRBD2	TGTGCCAGCAGCCCCGGGGGGGGGCCTATGGGCGAATACTTC	CASSPGGGPMGEYF
NA	TRBV30	TRBJ2-7	TRBD1	TGTGCCTGGAGTACCCGGGACAGGGCTTTTTGGGAGCAGTACTTC	CAWSTRDRAFWEQYF
once	TRBV5-1	TRBJ2-3	NA	TGCGCCAGCAGCTTACAGGGCTATCGCGGCACAGATACGCAGTATTTT	CASSLQGYRGTDTQYF
NA	TRBV7-9	TRBJ1-5	NA	TGTGCCAGCAGCTTACTAGCTCAGCCCCAGCATTTT	CASSLLAQPQHF
NA	TRBV7-8	TRBJ2-2	TRBD2	TGTGCCAGCAGCTTTAGGAGCGGGAGTGGCACCGGGGAGCTGTTTTTT	CASSFRSGSGTGELFF
few	TRBV6-5	TRBJ1-1	NA	TGTGCCAGCACCCTAGGGGGGGGGCGAGCTTTCTTT	CASTLGGGRAFF
few	TRBV19	TRBJ1-1	TRBD1	TGTGCCAGTAGTTTACAGGGGGAAGCTTTCTTT	CASSLQGEAFF
NA	TRBV6-6	TRBJ2-5	NA	TGTGCCAGCAGTTACAGGGGACAGGGGCGGGGGGGAGGCCAGTACTTC	CASSYRGQGRGGGQYF
NA	TRBV4-3	TRBJ2-7	NA	TGCGCCAGCAGCCAAGATCGGAGCTACGAGCAGTACTTC	CASSQDRSYEQYF
NA	TRBV5-6	TRBJ2-7	NA	TGTGCCAGCAGCTTGATCAGGGCCGAGCAGTACTTC	CASSLIRAEQYF
NA	TRBV30	TRBJ2-1	TRBD2	TGTGCCTGGAGGGGGAGGGCTTACAATGAGCAGTTCTTC	CAWRGRAYNEQFF
NA	TRBV13	TRBJ1-1	TRBD1	TGTGCCAGCAGCTCCCCTCAGGGGGGCACTGAAGCTTTCTTT	CASSSPQGGTEAFF
NA	TRBV10-3	TRBJ1-1	TRBD1	TGTGCCATCAGAACCGGGACAGGGGTTTACGCTGAAGCTTTCTTT	CAIRTGTGVYAEAFF
few	TRBV7-9	TRBJ2-1	TRBD1	TGTGCCAGCAGCATACAGGGGGGCACCTACAATGAGCAGTTCTTC	CASSIQGGTYNEQFF
NA	TRBV11-2	TRBJ2-1	NA	TGTGCCAGCAGCTCCCTGAGGACTGACAATGAGCAGTTCTTC	CASSSLRTDNEQFF
few	TRBV7-2	TRBJ2-1	NA	TGTGCCAGCAGCTCCCGCAGGGATTACAATGAGCAGTTCTTC	CASSSRRDYNEQFF
NA	TRBV19	TRBJ2-7	TRBD2	TGTGCCAGTAGTATTGGACCCGCGGGAGGATACGAGCAGTACTTC	CASSIGPAGGYEQYF